Below, one T cell receptor beta chain is given with its context. These data originate in a study of control samples from healthy donors and cancer patients. CDR3 size: 16 residues. Germline CDR1 is MGHRA and CDR2 is YSYEKL. V was cut by 0 bases and J by 9 bases, with 18 bases left in between. Sequenced by immunoSEQ multiplex PCR; TCRdb stores in-frame clones only, minus some. The sample gives about 140,000 clones, 85% to 90% of which show up once; about 1.7% is in the top ten. V is TRBV4-1 and J is TRBJ2-1; either TRBD1 or TRBD2 may supply D (7 bases each). The specimen sequenced was blood. This TCR derives from a man in his late teens or twenties in good health. Here the CDR3 reads CASSQDQGGPLSEQFF. Here the CDR3 DNA reads TGCGCCAGCAGCCAAGATCAGGGGGGGCCATTGAGTGAGCAGTTCTTC.